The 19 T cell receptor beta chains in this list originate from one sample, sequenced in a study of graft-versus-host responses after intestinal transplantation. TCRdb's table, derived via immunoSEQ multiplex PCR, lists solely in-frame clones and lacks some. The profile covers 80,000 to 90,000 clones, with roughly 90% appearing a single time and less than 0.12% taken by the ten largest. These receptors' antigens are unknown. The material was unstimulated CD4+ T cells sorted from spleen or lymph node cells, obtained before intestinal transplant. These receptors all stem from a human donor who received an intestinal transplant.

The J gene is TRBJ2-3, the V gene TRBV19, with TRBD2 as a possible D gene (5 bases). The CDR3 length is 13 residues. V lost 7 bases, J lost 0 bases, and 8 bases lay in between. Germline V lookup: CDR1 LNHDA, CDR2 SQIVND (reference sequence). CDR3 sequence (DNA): TGTGCCAGTAAAAGGAGGAGCACAGATACGCAGTATTTT. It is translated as CASKRRSTDTQYF. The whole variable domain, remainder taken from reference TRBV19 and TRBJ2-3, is DGGITQSPKYLFRKEGQNVTLSCEQNLNHDAMYWYRQDPGQGLRLIYYSQIVNDFQKGDIAEGYSVSREKKESFPLTVTSAQKNPTAFYLCASKRRSTDTQYFGPGTRLTVL.

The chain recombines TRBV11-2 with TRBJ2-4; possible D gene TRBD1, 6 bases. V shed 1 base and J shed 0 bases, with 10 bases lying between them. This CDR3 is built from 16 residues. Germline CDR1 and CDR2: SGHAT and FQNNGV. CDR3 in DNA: TGTGCCAGCAGCTTAGTGGGGGCCTTAGCCAAAAACATTCAGTACTTC. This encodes CASSLVGALAKNIQYF.

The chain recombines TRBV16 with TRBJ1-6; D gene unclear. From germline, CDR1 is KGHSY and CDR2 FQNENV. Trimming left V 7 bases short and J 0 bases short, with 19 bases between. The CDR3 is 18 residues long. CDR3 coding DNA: TGTGCCAGCACTAAAATCGCGGCGGAGAGCTCCTATAATTCACCCCTCCACTTT. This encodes CASTKIAAESSYNSPLHF.

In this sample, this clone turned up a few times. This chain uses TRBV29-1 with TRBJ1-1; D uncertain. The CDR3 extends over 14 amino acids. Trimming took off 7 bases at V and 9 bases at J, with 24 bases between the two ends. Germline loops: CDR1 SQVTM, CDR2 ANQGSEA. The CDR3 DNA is TGCAGCGCCGCTAATGGTGCCCTGACTTCTAAAGCTTTCTTT. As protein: CSAANGALTSKAFF.

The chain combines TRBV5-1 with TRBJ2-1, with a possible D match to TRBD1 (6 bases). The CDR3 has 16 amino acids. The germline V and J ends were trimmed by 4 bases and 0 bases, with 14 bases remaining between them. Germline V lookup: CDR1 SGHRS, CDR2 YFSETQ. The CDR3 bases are TGCGCCAGCAGCACCCAACAGGGTTACTCCTACAATGAGCAGTTCTTC. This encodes CASSTQQGYSYNEQFF. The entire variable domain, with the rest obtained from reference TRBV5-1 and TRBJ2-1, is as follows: KAGVTQTPRYLIKTRGQQVTLSCSPISGHRSVSWYQQTPGQGLQFLFEYFSETQRNKGNFPGRFSGRQFSNSRSEMNVSTLELGDSALYLCASSTQQGYSYNEQFFGPGTRLTVL.

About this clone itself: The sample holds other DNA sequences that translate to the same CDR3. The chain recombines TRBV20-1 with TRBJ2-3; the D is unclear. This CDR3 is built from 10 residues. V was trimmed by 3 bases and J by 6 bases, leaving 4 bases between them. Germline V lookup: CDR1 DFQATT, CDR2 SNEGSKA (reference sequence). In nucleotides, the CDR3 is TGCAGTGCTAGGCGGGATACGCAGTATTTT. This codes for CSARRDTQYF.

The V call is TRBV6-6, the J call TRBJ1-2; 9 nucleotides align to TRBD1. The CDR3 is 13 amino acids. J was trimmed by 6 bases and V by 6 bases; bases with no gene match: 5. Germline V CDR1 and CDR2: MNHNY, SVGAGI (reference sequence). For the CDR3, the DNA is TGTGCCAGCAGCCCGGGACAGGGAAATGGCTACACCTTC. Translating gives CASSPGQGNGYTF.

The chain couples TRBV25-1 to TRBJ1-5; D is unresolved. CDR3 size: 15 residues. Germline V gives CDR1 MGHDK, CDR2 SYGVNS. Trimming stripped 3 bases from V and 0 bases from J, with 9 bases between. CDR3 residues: CASSDSELSNQPQHF. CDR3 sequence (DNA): TGTGCCAGCAGTGATTCGGAGCTTAGCAATCAGCCCCAGCATTTT. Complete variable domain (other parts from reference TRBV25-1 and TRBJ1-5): EADIYQTPRYLVIGTGKKITLECSQTMGHDKMYWYQQDPGMELHLIHYSYGVNSTEKGDLSSESTVSRIRTEHFPLTLESARPSHTSQYLCASSDSELSNQPQHFGDGTRLSIL.

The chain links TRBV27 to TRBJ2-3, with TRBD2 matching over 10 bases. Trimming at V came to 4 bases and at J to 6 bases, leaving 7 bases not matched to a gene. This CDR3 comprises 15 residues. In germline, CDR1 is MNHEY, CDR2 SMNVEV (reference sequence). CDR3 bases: TGTGCCAGCAGTTCCTCACTAGCGGGGACTGATACGCAGTATTTT. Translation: CASSSSLAGTDTQYF.

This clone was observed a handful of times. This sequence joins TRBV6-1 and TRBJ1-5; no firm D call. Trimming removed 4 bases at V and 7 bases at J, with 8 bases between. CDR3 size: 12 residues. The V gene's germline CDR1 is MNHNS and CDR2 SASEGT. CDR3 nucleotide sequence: TGTGCCAGCAGTGCGAGTCGGCAGCCCCAGCATTTT. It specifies CASSASRQPQHF.

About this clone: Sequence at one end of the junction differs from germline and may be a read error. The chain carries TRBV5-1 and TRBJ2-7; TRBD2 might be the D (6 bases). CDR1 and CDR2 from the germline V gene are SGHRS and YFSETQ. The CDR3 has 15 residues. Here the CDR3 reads CASSLEGLKSSEQYF. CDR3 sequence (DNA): TGCGCCAGCAGCTTGGAGGGACTGAAGTCCTCCGAGCAGTACTTC.

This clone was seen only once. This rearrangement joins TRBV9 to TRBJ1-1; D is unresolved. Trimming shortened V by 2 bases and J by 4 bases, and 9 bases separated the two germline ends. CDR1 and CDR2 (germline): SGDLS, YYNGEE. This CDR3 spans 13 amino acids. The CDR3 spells CASSVWESTEAFF. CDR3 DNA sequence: TGTGCCAGCAGCGTCTGGGAGAGCACTGAAGCTTTCTTT.

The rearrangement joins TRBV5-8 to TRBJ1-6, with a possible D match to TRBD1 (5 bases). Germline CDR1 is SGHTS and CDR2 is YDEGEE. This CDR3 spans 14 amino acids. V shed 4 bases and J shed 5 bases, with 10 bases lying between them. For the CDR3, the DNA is TGTGCCAGCAGCCAAGACAGCGATAATTCACCCCTCCACTTT. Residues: CASSQDSDNSPLHF. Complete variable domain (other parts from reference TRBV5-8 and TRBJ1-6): EAGVTQSPTHLIKTRGQQATLRCSPISGHTSVYWYQQALGLGLQFLLWYDEGEERNRGNFPPRFSGRQFPNYSSELNVNALELEDSALYLCASSQDSDNSPLHFGNGTRLTVT.

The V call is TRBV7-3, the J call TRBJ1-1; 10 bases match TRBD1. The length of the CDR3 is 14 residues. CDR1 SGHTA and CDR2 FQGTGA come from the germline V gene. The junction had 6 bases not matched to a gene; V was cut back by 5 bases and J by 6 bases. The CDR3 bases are TGTGCCAGCAGCCCACCCGGGACAGGGGCTGAAGCTTTCTTT. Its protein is CASSPPGTGAEAFF.

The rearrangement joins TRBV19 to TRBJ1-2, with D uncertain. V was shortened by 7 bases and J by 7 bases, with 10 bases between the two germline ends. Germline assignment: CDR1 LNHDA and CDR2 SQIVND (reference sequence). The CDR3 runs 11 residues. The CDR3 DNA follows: TGTGCCAGTACATCGTCGGTTGGCTACACCTTC. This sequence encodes CASTSSVGYTF.

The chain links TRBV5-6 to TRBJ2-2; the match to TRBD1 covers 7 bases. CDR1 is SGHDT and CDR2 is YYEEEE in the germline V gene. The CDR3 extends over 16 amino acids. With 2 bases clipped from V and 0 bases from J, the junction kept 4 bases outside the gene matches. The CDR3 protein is CASSLPGGPNTGELFF. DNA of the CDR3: TGTGCCAGCAGCTTACCAGGGGGTCCGAACACCGGGGAGCTGTTTTTT.

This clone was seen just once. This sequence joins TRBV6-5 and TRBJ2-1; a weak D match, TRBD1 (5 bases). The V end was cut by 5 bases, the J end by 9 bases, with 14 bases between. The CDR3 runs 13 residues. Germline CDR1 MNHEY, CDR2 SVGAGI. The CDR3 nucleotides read TGTGCCAGCAGTAGACCCCAGGGTGCTGAGCAGTTCTTC. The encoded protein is CASSRPQGAEQFF.

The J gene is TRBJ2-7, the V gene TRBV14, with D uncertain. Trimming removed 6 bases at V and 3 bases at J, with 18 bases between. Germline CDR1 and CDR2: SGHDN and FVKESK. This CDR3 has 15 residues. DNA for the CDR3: TGTGCCAGCAGTCCCGATACTATACGCTACTACGAGCAGTACTTC. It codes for CASSPDTIRYYEQYF.

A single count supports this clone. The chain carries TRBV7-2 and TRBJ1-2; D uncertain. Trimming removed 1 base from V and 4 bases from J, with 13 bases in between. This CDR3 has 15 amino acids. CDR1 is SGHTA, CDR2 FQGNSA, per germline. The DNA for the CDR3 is TGTGCCAGCAGCTTAGAGGGAGTGGGGAGCTATGGCTACACCTTC. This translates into CASSLEGVGSYGYTF.